These 2 T cell receptor beta chains share one sample of origin, sequenced in a study of blood T cell repertoires in COVID-19. Sequencing was performed with immunoSEQ multiplex PCR; in TCRdb, only in-frame clones are kept and a portion is missing. Of approximately 140,000 clones listed, about four fifths are singletons. Sequencing was performed on peripheral blood. Receptor source: a man aged 65-85 years with acute or convalescent COVID-19.

The chain uses TRBV5-6 and TRBJ1-1; D gene unclear. The CDR3 extends over 14 amino acids. Germline V lookup: CDR1 SGHDT, CDR2 YYEEEE. Trimming cost V 0 bases and J 5 bases, with 11 bases left between them. The CDR3 protein is CASSLGFAGTEAFF. The CDR3 DNA reads TGTGCCAGCAGCTTGGGGTTTGCGGGGACTGAAGCTTTCTTT.

V gene TRBV25-1 combines with J gene TRBJ2-3; tentatively, D is TRBD2 (5 bases). V was clipped by 3 bases and J by 4 bases, with 14 bases between them. Germline V gene lookup returns CDR1 MGHDK and CDR2 SYGVNS. The CDR3 is made up of 15 amino acids. CDR3 protein: CASSEPTRGSDTQYF. CDR3 bases: TGTGCCAGCAGTGAGCCGACCCGCGGGTCAGATACGCAGTATTTT.